This T cell receptor (beta chain) comes out of a study of tumor and adjacent non-tumor tissue in lung cancer. Study as a whole: On average, productive TCRbeta reads reached 4 million to 4.5 million per sample. Findings of the study overall: TCR diversity was significantly greater in tumor than normal lung tissue.

This clonotype was detected only once. Antigen: not known. The germline gene is not matched at one end of the junction; a read error may be the cause. A modified ARM-PCR protocol with three rounds of nested PCR amplified TCRbeta. TCRdb re-derived calls from the multiplex PCR reads in MiXCR, one entry per CDR3 protein. The sample includes 85,000 to 100,000 distinct CDR3 sequences, about 70% of them seen just once. There are 19 residues in the CDR3. Germline V gene sequence: CDR1 LGHNA, CDR2 YNFKEQ. No cell sorting was done before RNA was extracted from the tissue. Donors were chemotherapy-naive, newly diagnosed lung cancer surgical patients in China, August–late 2014.

The chain carries TRBV4-2 and TRBJ2-4; 7 bases agree with TRBD2. Material: lung tumor tissue. This TCR was sampled from a man aged 60-69 years with non-small cell lung cancer. CDR3 sequence reads: CARSQAQASGSLAKDTQYF. DNA of the CDR3: TGTGCCAGGAGCCAAGCGCAGGCTAGCGGATCGTTAGCCAAAGACACTCAGTACTTC.